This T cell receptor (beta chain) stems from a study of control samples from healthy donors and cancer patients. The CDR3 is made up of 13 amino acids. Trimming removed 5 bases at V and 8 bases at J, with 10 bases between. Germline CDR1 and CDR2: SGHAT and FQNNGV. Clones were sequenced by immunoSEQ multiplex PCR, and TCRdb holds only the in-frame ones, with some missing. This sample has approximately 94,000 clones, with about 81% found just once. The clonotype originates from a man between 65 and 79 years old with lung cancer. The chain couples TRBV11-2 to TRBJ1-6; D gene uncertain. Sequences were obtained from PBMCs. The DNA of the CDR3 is TGTGCCAGCAGCCCCAACGCGGATTCACCCCTCCACTTT. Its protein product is CASSPNADSPLHF.